These T cell receptor beta chains were read from a single sample in a study of CD8+ T cells in alopecia areata. TCRdb's copy holds only in-frame clones and misses some; the assay was immunoSEQ multiplex PCR. The table lists 150,000 to 200,000 clones, approximately 61% of them singletons. The sample was CD4+ T cells sorted from blood, taken at week 24, from a patient treated with tofacitinib. The receptor source for this set is a human donor with alopecia areata. Each CDR3 is given with its conserved first and last residue. Fields, in order: J gene, V gene, clone size, D gene, CDR3 length, CDR3 protein, CDR3 DNA. The D gene is left open where the match is weak. Only some rows state a clone size, as once, few, many or a class for expanded clones.

>TRBJ1-6|TRBV9|-|TRBD1|16
CASSTSGGQGNSPLHF
TGTGCCAGCAGCACATCAGGGGGGCAGGGGAATTCACCCCTCCACTTT
>TRBJ1-1|TRBV5-1|-|-|13
CASSVNTNTEAFF
TGCGCCAGCAGCGTTAATACGAACACTGAAGCTTTCTTT
>TRBJ2-5|TRBV4-3|-|-|15
CASSQDRSSFETQYF
TGCGCCAGCAGCCAAGATAGGAGCAGTTTTGAGACCCAGTACTTC
>TRBJ1-1|TRBV11-2|-|-|15
CASTPTLAGRTEAFF
TGTGCCAGCACCCCCACCCTGGCAGGGAGGACTGAAGCTTTCTTT
>TRBJ1-6|TRBV23-1|-|-|18
CASSQVCGASSYNSPLHF
TGCGCCAGCAGTCAAGTTTGTGGGGCTAGCTCCTATAATTCACCCCTCCACTTT
>TRBJ2-3|TRBV29-1|-|-|11
CSVDFTDTQYF
TGCAGCGTAGATTTCACAGATACGCAGTATTTT
>TRBJ2-7|TRBV7-2|-|-|15
CASSLRSDYSSEQYF
TGTGCCAGCAGCTTAAGGTCAGATTACTCTTCCGAGCAGTACTTC
>TRBJ1-2|TRBV19|few|-|16
CASSARNRQDNYGYTF
TGTGCCAGTAGTGCCCGAAACCGACAGGATAACTATGGCTACACCTTC
>TRBJ2-2|TRBV30|few|-|18
CAWSAQILTRGYTGELFF
TGTGCCTGGAGTGCACAGATACTAACCAGGGGATACACCGGGGAGCTGTTTTTT
>TRBJ1-1|TRBV29-1|few|-|12
CSVVRGFAEAFF
TGCAGCGTTGTTCGGGGTTTCGCTGAAGCTTTCTTT
>TRBJ2-3|TRBV30|-|TRBD2|16
CAWGRSVAGRTDTQYF
TGTGCCTGGGGGCGCTCGGTAGCGGGGCGCACAGATACGCAGTATTTT
>TRBJ1-1|TRBV11-2|-|-|17
CASTFQRGGGSDTEAFF
TGTGCCAGCACCTTCCAAAGGGGAGGAGGTAGCGACACTGAAGCTTTCTTT
>TRBJ1-2|TRBV7-2|-|-|13
CASSSRRNYGYTF
TGTGCCAGCAGCTCCCGGCGGAACTATGGCTACACCTTC
>TRBJ2-5|TRBV15|few|TRBD2|18
CATSREPRLAGGLETQYF
TGTGCCACCAGCAGAGAGCCCCGACTAGCGGGGGGGTTAGAGACCCAGTACTTC
>TRBJ2-3|TRBV10-3|few|-|14
CAISDLALANTQYF
TGTGCCATCAGTGATCTCGCCTTAGCGAATACGCAGTATTTT
>TRBJ2-2|TRBV7-3|few|TRBD2|14
CASSFGLATGELFF
TGTGCCAGCAGCTTTGGACTAGCGACCGGGGAGCTGTTTTTT
>TRBJ2-2|TRBV19|-|-|21
CASSIIHFSSTLTSNTGELFF
TGTGCCAGTAGTATAATTCACTTTTCTTCAACTCTGACTTCGAACACCGGGGAGCTGTTTTTT
>TRBJ2-3|TRBV9|-|TRBD2|17
CASSVDPSGGATDTQYF
TGTGCCAGCAGCGTAGATCCTAGCGGGGGGGCCACAGATACGCAGTATTTT
>TRBJ1-1|TRBV29-1|-|-|10
CSHQHTEAFF
TGCAGTCACCAGCACACTGAAGCTTTCTTT
>TRBJ1-1|TRBV7-2|-|-|14
CASSLDIWDTEAFF
TGTGCCAGCAGCTTAGATATTTGGGACACTGAAGCTTTCTTT
>TRBJ2-1|TRBV29-1|few|-|14
CSAVARRAYNEQFF
TGCAGCGCAGTCGCCAGGCGAGCTTACAATGAGCAGTTCTTC
>TRBJ1-1|TRBV2|-|-|13
CASSAGLNTEAFF
TGTGCCAGCAGTGCGGGTTTGAACACTGAAGCTTTCTTT
>TRBJ2-7|TRBV7-2|-|-|16
CASSLVSGMSSYEQYF
TGTGCCAGCAGCTTAGTATCGGGTATGAGCTCCTACGAGCAGTACTTC
>TRBJ2-7|TRBV5-1|-|TRBD1|15
CASSQSGTASYEQYF
TGCGCCAGCAGCCAATCCGGGACAGCCTCCTACGAGCAGTACTTC
>TRBJ2-4|TRBV29-1|-|-|11
CSVQVPNIQYF
TGCAGCGTACAGGTACCAAACATTCAGTACTTC
>TRBJ1-6|TRBV5-4|-|TRBD1|14
CASSVQGANSPLHF
TGTGCCAGCAGCGTACAGGGGGCTAATTCACCCCTCCACTTT
>TRBJ2-3|TRBV29-1|-|TRBD2|15
CSVVPSGGRADTQYF
TGCAGCGTTGTGCCTAGCGGGGGACGAGCAGATACGCAGTATTTT
>TRBJ2-2|TRBV6-1|once|-|14
CASSDWISSGELFF
TGTGCCAGCAGTGATTGGATCTCGAGCGGGGAGCTGTTTTTT
>TRBJ1-6|TRBV10-3|-|-|15
CAITEREGSNSPLHF
TGTGCCATCACCGAGAGGGAGGGGAGTAATTCACCCCTCCACTTT
>TRBJ1-1|TRBV29-1|-|-|14
CSAARAAGNTEAFF
TGCAGCGCCGCGCGGGCAGCCGGGAACACTGAAGCTTTCTTT
>TRBJ1-6|TRBV27|-|-|13
CASSLGGNSPLHF
TGTGCCAGCAGTTTAGGGGGCAATTCACCCCTCCACTTT
>TRBJ1-2|TRBV29-1|once|TRBD1|15
CSVEGGGTGLYGYTF
TGCAGCGTTGAAGGTGGTGGGACAGGCCTCTATGGCTACACCTTC
>TRBJ2-4|TRBV27|-|-|13
CASSFSPQTIQYF
TGTGCCAGCAGTTTTAGTCCCCAGACCATTCAGTACTTC
>TRBJ1-2|TRBV29-1|-|-|14
CSVGSQWDTYGYTF
TGCAGCGTTGGCAGCCAGTGGGATACCTATGGCTACACCTTC
>TRBJ2-1|TRBV7-2|-|TRBD1|16
CASSLAGTGAYNEQFF
TGTGCCAGCAGCTTAGCCGGGACAGGGGCCTACAATGAGCAGTTCTTC
>TRBJ1-2|TRBV4-3|-|TRBD1|14
CASRAPGQGNGYTF
TGCGCCAGCAGAGCGCCGGGACAGGGGAATGGCTACACCTTC
>TRBJ2-5|TRBV28|-|-|12
CASSQYQETQYF
TGTGCCAGCAGTCAGTACCAAGAGACCCAGTACTTC
>TRBJ2-7|TRBV15|few|-|15
CATSRGDRTIHEQYF
TGTGCCACCAGCAGAGGCGACAGGACTATCCACGAGCAGTACTTC
>TRBJ2-7|TRBV29-1|-|-|13
CSVMGLLSYEQYF
TGCAGCGTTATGGGACTGCTCTCCTACGAGCAGTACTTC
>TRBJ1-6|TRBV30|-|-|13
CAWGEPGAPPLHF
TGTGCCTGGGGGGAACCAGGGGCCCCACCCCTCCACTTT
>TRBJ1-1|TRBV18|few|-|13
CASSPKTVTEAFF
TGTGCCAGCTCACCTAAAACAGTTACTGAAGCTTTCTTT
>TRBJ2-1|TRBV7-8|-|-|11
CASGLANEQFF
TGTGCCAGCGGGCTAGCCAATGAGCAGTTCTTC
>TRBJ2-7|TRBV4-3|-|-|14
CASSQETSSYEQYF
TGCGCCAGCAGCCAAGAGACCAGTTCCTACGAGCAGTACTTC
>TRBJ2-4|TRBV6-6|-|-|13
CASADGGSYIQYF
TGTGCCAGCGCAGATGGGGGGTCATACATTCAGTACTTC
>TRBJ1-1|TRBV25-1|-|-|12
CATIDRRSEAFF
TGTGCCACGATTGACAGACGATCTGAAGCTTTCTTT
>TRBJ1-1|TRBV4-3|-|TRBD1|20
CASSQDYPRMAGGRGTEAFF
TGCGCCAGCAGCCAAGATTATCCGCGGATGGCAGGGGGCCGGGGCACTGAAGCTTTCTTT
>TRBJ1-2|TRBV11-2|-|TRBD1|15
CASSLWGQGDYGYTF
TGTGCCAGCAGCTTATGGGGACAGGGTGACTATGGCTACACCTTC
>TRBJ2-5|TRBV29-1|-|TRBD1|13
CSVTPQGPETQYF
TGCAGCGTTACCCCACAGGGGCCGGAGACCCAGTACTTC
>TRBJ2-1|TRBV18|-|-|13
CASSPPQGNEQFF
TGTGCCAGCTCACCACCCCAGGGCAATGAGCAGTTCTTC
>TRBJ1-1|TRBV30|-|-|13
CAYRRQLNTEAFF
TGTGCCTACAGAAGACAGTTGAACACTGAAGCTTTCTTT
>TRBJ2-7|TRBV30|-|-|14
CAWSIRIDSYEQYF
TGTGCCTGGAGTATAAGGATCGACTCCTACGAGCAGTACTTC
>TRBJ2-7|TRBV7-2|-|-|12
CASSLAAYEQYF
TGTGCCAGCAGCTTAGCTGCGTACGAGCAGTACTTC
>TRBJ2-2|TRBV9|-|-|12
CASSVGTGELFF
TGTGCCAGCAGCGTAGGGACCGGGGAGCTGTTTTTT
>TRBJ2-7|TRBV29-1|-|-|12
CSVETSAYEQYF
TGCAGCGTCGAGACATCCGCCTACGAGCAGTACTTC
>TRBJ1-4|TRBV9|-|-|16
CASSVQAQATNEKLFF
TGTGCCAGCAGCGTTCAGGCGCAGGCAACTAATGAAAAACTGTTTTTT
>TRBJ2-3|TRBV30|-|-|16
CAWSSNRRGRADTQYF
TGTGCCTGGAGTTCAAACCGCAGGGGCAGGGCAGATACGCAGTATTTT
>TRBJ2-3|TRBV7-2|-|TRBD2|16
CASLEDAGGPVDTQYF
TGTGCCAGCTTAGAGGACGCGGGGGGGCCCGTAGATACGCAGTATTTT
>TRBJ1-2|TRBV7-2|-|-|15
CASSIGLHLTYGYTF
TGTGCCAGCAGCATCGGGCTTCACCTTACCTATGGCTACACCTTC
>TRBJ1-1|TRBV6-1|few|-|12
CATGRGNTEAFF
TGTGCCACCGGCCGGGGAAACACTGAAGCTTTCTTT
>TRBJ1-1|TRBV29-1|-|-|12
CSAGEGGTEAFF
TGCAGCGCCGGGGAGGGCGGGACTGAAGCTTTCTTT